This T cell receptor beta chain appears in the sequencing data of a study of Graves' ophthalmopathy and Graves' hyperthyroidism. Study-level findings and limits: With just under 71% sensitivity and over 72% specificity, the model predicted ophthalmopathy progression. Most thyroid-expanded clonotypes exceeding 0.001 frequency were also found in blood.

CDR1 and CDR2 from the germline V gene are SGHTA and FQGNSA. CDR3 length: 16 amino acids. V lost 4 bases to trimming and J lost 0 bases, with 15 bases between them. Transcripts of RNA were the source for amplifying TCR beta CDR3 regions. An initial RT-PCR round employing HTBI primers preceded a second-round multiplex PCR. TCRdb re-derived calls from the multiplex PCR reads in MiXCR, one entry per CDR3 protein. The data hold over a million distinct CDR3 sequences, with 35% to 40% observed a single time. Aged 18 to 65, hyperthyroidism patients had been newly diagnosed, with under 2 months' duration. Serum thyroxine and TRAb, along with clinical symptoms, thyroid ultrasound and orbital computed tomography, were what diagnosis relied on. This clonotype was counted at least ten times. What it binds is not known.

The sequence was obtained from an adult man with Graves' hyperthyroidism. Sequenced input: peripheral blood or thyroid tissue (not recorded which). This chain uses TRBV7-2 with TRBJ1-1; D may be TRBD1 (5 bases). This CDR3 reads CASSYPGRPVNTEAFF. CDR3 DNA sequence: TGTGCCAGCAGCTATCCGGGACGCCCGGTGAACACTGAAGCTTTCTTT.